A single sample gave rise to the 17 T cell receptor beta chains below, sequenced in a study of cytomegalovirus exposure and HLA in healthy donors. PCR amplification relied on 60 Vbeta primers (plus 13 Jbeta primers). TCRdb keeps only in-frame clones here, not all; method: immunoSEQ multiplex PCR. In total, the table holds some 130,000 clones. The sequenced material came from PBMCs. The receptors were gathered from a man between 18 and 35 years old in good health and CMV-seronegative.

A note on this clone: This sample includes further DNA sequences coding for the same CDR3. The chain uses TRBV7-2 and TRBJ1-1; D unresolved. Germline V CDR1 and CDR2: SGHTA, FQGNSA. V was clipped by 2 bases and J by 5 bases, with 12 bases between them. This CDR3 has 14 residues. Written as DNA, the CDR3 is TGTGCCAGCAGCTTATACGAGGGTTGGACTGAAGCTTTCTTT. Protein product: CASSLYEGWTEAFF.

The gene calls are TRBV2 and TRBJ2-5; 10 positions agree with TRBD1. The last part of the DNA fits TRBJ2-7 better; the J call may be wrong. CDR1 SNHLY and CDR2 FYNNEI come from the germline V gene. The CDR3 covers 15 residues. The CDR3 sequence is CASSVGTGDVYEQYF. The CDR3 region has the DNA TGTGCCAGCAGTGTGGGGACAGGGGACGTCTACGAGCAGTACTTC.

CDR3 nucleotides: TGTGCCAGCAGTTACTCCCCTAGGGGCTCTGGAAACACCATATATTTT. Translating it yields CASSYSPRGSGNTIYF. This chain uses TRBV6-5 with TRBJ1-3; possible D gene TRBD1, 5 bases. V lost 0 bases and J 0 bases, leaving 9 bases between the germline ends. This CDR3 is built from 16 residues. Germline assignment: CDR1 MNHEY and CDR2 SVGAGI.

The CDR3 sequence is CASSQSTGATEAFF. CDR3 nucleotides: TGTGCCAGCAGTCAATCGACAGGGGCCACTGAAGCTTTCTTT. J is TRBJ1-1 and V is TRBV28, with 8 bases fitting TRBD1. V gave up 5 bases and J gave up 4 bases; unmatched junction bases: 6. The CDR3 sequence is 14 residues long. Germline V gene sequence: CDR1 MDHEN, CDR2 SYDVKM.

This chain uses TRBV29-1 with TRBJ2-7, with D tentatively TRBD2 (5 bases). In germline, CDR1 is SQVTM, CDR2 ANQGSEA. The V end was cut by 1 base, the J end by 5 bases, with 6 bases between. There are 11 residues in the CDR3. The CDR3 loop is CSVEGGHEQYF. The CDR3 DNA is TGCAGCGTTGAAGGCGGGCACGAGCAGTACTTC.

Here the CDR3 reads CASKRSGDDGYTF. Written as DNA, the CDR3 is TGTGCCAGCAAGAGGTCAGGGGACGATGGCTACACCTTC. The V call is TRBV9, the J call TRBJ1-2, with D maybe TRBD1 (6 bases). From germline, CDR1 is SGDLS and CDR2 YYNGEE. V lost 6 bases and J lost 6, with 15 bases in between. This CDR3 contains 13 residues.

As to this clone: The junction and the germline gene differ at one end; a read error may be behind it. CDR3 in DNA: TGCAGCGTGACAGGGTTGGACGAGCAGTGCTTC. It translates to CSVTGLDEQCF. This chain joins TRBV29-1 and TRBJ2-7; 7 bases match TRBD1. The V gene's germline CDR1 is SQVTM and CDR2 ANQGSEA. This CDR3 is 11 amino acids long.

The J gene is TRBJ2-5, the V gene TRBV20-1; D remains unclear. Germline CDR1 reads DFQATT; CDR2 reads SNEGSKA (reference sequence). With 3 bases removed from V and 9 bases from J, the gap between germline ends came to 8 bases. The CDR3 has 10 amino acids. CDR3 protein: CSASGPAQYF. The CDR3 region has the DNA TGCAGTGCTAGTGGGCCGGCCCAGTACTTC.

The rearrangement links TRBV6-5 to TRBJ1-4; D possibly corresponds to TRBD1 (6 bases). The CDR3 length is 15 residues. V was trimmed by 2 bases and J by 7 bases, leaving 14 bases between them. CDR1 and CDR2 from the germline V gene are MNHEY and SVGAGI. The CDR3 DNA is TGTGCCAGCAGTTACGCGGCAGGGGATAGTGAAAAACTGTTTTTT. It is translated as CASSYAAGDSEKLFF.

Note on this clone: Other DNA sequences in the same sample also yield this CDR3. V is TRBV9 and J is TRBJ2-7, with 9 bases matching TRBD1. Germline values: CDR1 SGDLS, CDR2 YYNGEE. J lost 6 bases, V lost 2 bases, and 0 bases had no gene match. There are 12 residues in the CDR3. The CDR3 here is CASSVDRGEQYF. CDR3 nucleotides: TGTGCCAGCAGCGTGGACAGGGGCGAGCAGTACTTC.

J is TRBJ1-2 and V is TRBV6-5; D gene unclear. Germline CDR1 and CDR2: MNHEY and SVGAGI. V lost 6 bases, J lost 14 bases, and 22 bases lay in between. CDR3 size: 13 residues. The CDR3 DNA follows: TGTGCCAGCAGACGGGCCCTCGAGGGATGGAAAACCTTC. The encoded protein is CASRRALEGWKTF.

The genes are TRBV4-1 and TRBJ1-5; perhaps TRBD1 as D (5 bases). Germline V gene lookup returns CDR1 MGHRA and CDR2 YSYEKL. V shed 0 bases and J shed 5 bases, with 17 bases lying between them. The CDR3 length is 17 residues. The CDR3, as DNA: TGCGCCAGCAGCCAAGAAGTCCTCGGGGGTAGGGATCAGCCCCAGCATTTT. This translates into CASSQEVLGGRDQPQHF.

This chain links TRBV30 with TRBJ1-4; D is unclear. The CDR3 is 15 residues long. V was clipped by 2 bases and J by 11 bases, with 21 bases between them. Germline loops: CDR1 GTSNPN, CDR2 SVGIG (reference sequence). The CDR3 spells CAWSLGGLAKGKLFF. CDR3 bases: TGTGCCTGGAGTCTCGGCGGACTCGCGAAAGGGAAACTGTTTTTT. The full variable domain, its missing parts supplied by reference TRBV30 and TRBJ1-4, is SQTIHQWPATLVQPVGSPLSLECTVEGTSNPNLYWYRQAAGRGLQLLFYSVGIGQISSEVPQNLSASRPQDRQFILSSKKLLLSDSGFYLCAWSLGGLAKGKLFFGSGTQLSVL.

With respect to this clone: The same CDR3 is also encoded by other DNA sequences in this sample. The chain has TRBV9 and TRBJ1-1; D gene uncertain. This CDR3 spans 13 amino acids. Germline V lookup: CDR1 SGDLS, CDR2 YYNGEE. V lost 3 bases, J lost 11 bases, and 17 bases lay in between. The CDR3 nucleotides are TGTGCCAGCAGCGCAAAAACTATTGGTGAGGCTTTCTTT. This gives the protein CASSAKTIGEAFF. The variable domain in full, with the rest retrieved from reference TRBV9 and TRBJ1-1, is DSGVTQTPKHLITATGQRVTLRCSPRSGDLSVYWYQQSLDQGLQFLIQYYNGEERAKGNILERFSAQQFPDLHSELNLSSLELGDSALYFCASSAKTIGEAFFGQGTRLTVV.

The rearrangement joins TRBV29-1 to TRBJ2-3; D uncertain. The CDR3 consists of 14 residues. Trimming removed 4 bases at V and 2 bases at J, with 13 bases between. The germline CDR1 and CDR2 sequences are SQVTM and ANQGSEA. CDR3 in DNA: TGCAGCGTTGTTAGAATCGCTAACACAGATACGCAGTATTTT. It yields the protein CSVVRIANTDTQYF.

The J gene is TRBJ2-2, the V gene TRBV28; D gene uncertain. Germline V gene sequence: CDR1 MDHEN, CDR2 SYDVKM. The CDR3 has 12 amino acids. V was pared by 1 base and J by 6 bases, with 3 bases between. CDR3 DNA sequence: TGTGCCAGCAGTTTATCGGCCGGGGAGCTGTTTTTT. Residues: CASSLSAGELFF.

The chain links TRBV19 to TRBJ2-7, with D perhaps TRBD2 (5 bases). V was pared by 4 bases and J by 0 bases, with 13 bases between. The germline V gene encodes CDR1 LNHDA and CDR2 SQIVND (reference sequence). This CDR3 has 15 residues. CDR3: CASSTQSGGSYEQYF. DNA of the CDR3: TGTGCCAGTAGTACTCAGAGCGGTGGCTCCTACGAGCAGTACTTC. The full variable domain, rest sourced from reference TRBV19 and TRBJ2-7, is DGGITQSPKYLFRKEGQNVTLSCEQNLNHDAMYWYRQDPGQGLRLIYYSQIVNDFQKGDIAEGYSVSREKKESFPLTVTSAQKNPTAFYLCASSTQSGGSYEQYFGPGTRLTVT.